This passage covers 5 T cell receptor beta chains from one sample sequenced in a study of a mutant IDH1 vaccine in newly diagnosed glioma. No antigen has been identified for these receptors. Regarding time point: week 5, during vaccination. In every dose of vaccine, 300 ug of mutant IDH1 20-mer peptide was given alongside topical imiquimod. This table comes from immunoSEQ multiplex PCR, and its TCRdb copy is limited to in-frame clones, with some not included. Among about 25,000 clones, about three quarters were seen once, and the ten largest hold less than 9.5%. Sequenced here: PBMCs, sampled from a glioma patient whose treatment included an IDH1 peptide vaccine. The source is a man aged 35-49 years with glioma.

The chain carries TRBV6-5 and TRBJ2-1; D remains ambiguous. With 6 bases removed from V and 3 bases from J, the gap between germline ends came to 9 bases. Looked up from germline, CDR1 is MNHEY and CDR2 is SVGAGI. The CDR3 totals 13 residues. Here the CDR3 reads CASSLGHYNEQFF. CDR3 in DNA: TGTGCCAGCAGCCTAGGCCACTACAATGAGCAGTTCTTC.

The V call is TRBV9, the J call TRBJ1-5; D is unclear. The CDR3 contains 16 residues. Trimming left V 4 bases short and J 1 base short, with 15 bases between. Looked up from germline, CDR1 is SGDLS and CDR2 is YYNGEE. This CDR3 reads CASSSRTPRSNQPQHF. The DNA of the CDR3 is TGTGCCAGCAGCTCCCGGACCCCGAGGAGCAATCAGCCCCAGCATTTT.

CDR3: CASSVGLRGGSYNEQFF. DNA for the CDR3: TGTGCCAGCAGCGTAGGGTTAAGGGGAGGGTCCTACAATGAGCAGTTCTTC. The J gene is TRBJ2-1, the V gene TRBV9; 7 bases line up with TRBD2. The ends lost 0 bases at V and 1 base at J; junction bases unmatched: 7. The germline V gene encodes CDR1 SGDLS and CDR2 YYNGEE. The CDR3 is 17 amino acids.

V gene TRBV28 combines with J gene TRBJ1-3; D gene ambiguous. The V end lost 4 bases, the J end lost 0 bases, and 10 bases lay between the germline ends. The germline CDR1 and CDR2 sequences are MDHEN and SYDVKM. The CDR3 loop spans 15 amino acids. The CDR3 loop is CASSSVQSSGNTIYF. CDR3 in DNA: TGTGCCAGCAGTTCTGTACAAAGCTCTGGAAACACCATATATTTT.

This clone showed up just a few times. CDR3 in amino acids: CASSNYGGMNTEAFF. In DNA form, the CDR3 reads TGTGCCAGCAGTAACTATGGGGGTATGAACACTGAAGCTTTCTTT. J is TRBJ1-1 and V is TRBV25-1; D is perhaps TRBD1 (5 bases). From germline, CDR1 is MGHDK and CDR2 SYGVNS. The CDR3 is made up of 15 amino acids. The V gene lost 5 bases and the J gene lost 0 bases, with 13 bases spanning the gap.